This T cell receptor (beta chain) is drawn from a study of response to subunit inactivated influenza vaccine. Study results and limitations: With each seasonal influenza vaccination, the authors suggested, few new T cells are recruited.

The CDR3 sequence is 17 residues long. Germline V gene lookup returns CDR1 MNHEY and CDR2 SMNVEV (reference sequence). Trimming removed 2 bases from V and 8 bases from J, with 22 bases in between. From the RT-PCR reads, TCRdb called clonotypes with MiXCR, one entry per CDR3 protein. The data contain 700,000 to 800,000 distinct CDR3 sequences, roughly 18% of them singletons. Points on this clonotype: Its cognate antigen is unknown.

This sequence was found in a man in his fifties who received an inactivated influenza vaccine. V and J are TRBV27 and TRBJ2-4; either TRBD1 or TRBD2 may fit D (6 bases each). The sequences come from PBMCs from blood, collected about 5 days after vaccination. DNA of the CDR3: TGTGCCAGCAGTTTAGGCTGGGGCAGGGGACTCTCGGACATTCAGTACTTC. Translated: CASSLGWGRGLSDIQYF.